These 5 T cell receptor beta chains were all obtained from the same sample, sequenced in a study of tissue T cells after allogeneic stem cell transplantation. Assay: immunoSEQ multiplex PCR; the TCRdb copy retains only in-frame clones and omits some. The data hold approximately 47,000 clones, with around 67% observed a single time. Material for sequencing was sorted cells pooled from one or two spleens. The receptors derive from a pool of C57BL/6 mice in good health.

As regards this clone: Any gene name here is a mouse gene name. The read gets to within 1 residue of the CDR3 end, and the germline J gene fills in the rest. The sample holds other DNA sequences that translate to the same CDR3. The chain recombines TRBV12-1 with TRBJ2-3; D unresolved. V lost 4 bases, J lost 0 bases, and 7 bases lay in between. CDR3 length equals 13 residues. Looked up from germline, CDR1 is SGHSN and CDR2 is HYEKVE. The CDR3 bases that were read are TGTGCCAGCTCCCTCAATAGTGCAGAAACGCTGTAT. Translation: CASSLNSAETLY. The whole CDR3 protein reads CASSLNSAETLYF. The complete variable domain, with remaining parts taken from reference TRBV12-1 and TRBJ2-3, reads DSGVVQSPRHIIKEKGGRSVLTCIPISGHSNVVWYQQTLGKELKFLIQHYEKVERDKGFLPSRFSVQQFDDYHSEMNMSALELEDSAMYFCASSLNSAETLYFGSGTRLTVL.

Regarding this clone: All gene names here are mouse names. The CDR3 is cut off 1 residue early in the read; its end comes from the germline J gene. This chain joins TRBV3 and TRBJ2-7; D is unclear. The germline V gene encodes CDR1 SNHLY and CDR2 FYNGKV (reference sequence). This CDR3 region has 11 residues. The germline V and J ends were trimmed by 3 bases and 4 bases, with 4 bases remaining between them. CDR3 protein: CASSLRYEQYF. CDR3 DNA (partial): TGTGCCAGCAGCTTGAGGTATGAACAGTAC.

This clone occurred a few times. The listed genes are named as in mouse. Coverage ceases 1 residue before the CDR3 finishes, and the germline J gene fills in the end. This sample includes further DNA sequences coding for the same CDR3. J is TRBJ2-7 and V is TRBV31; tentatively, D is TRBD2 (6 bases). CDR1 is GKSSPN, CDR2 SITVG, per germline. The CDR3 is 13 residues long. Trimming pared 0 bases from V and 1 base from J, leaving 7 bases between. CDR3 sequence: CAWSLLGSYEQYF. The CDR3 bases that were read are TGTGCCTGGAGTCTCCTGGGGTCCTATGAACAGTAC.

In the case of this clone: Gene names and germline refer to mouse. The read ends 1 residue early relative to the CDR3; the germline J gene fills the gap. V gene TRBV16 combines with J gene TRBJ1-1; possible D gene TRBD1, 5 bases. This CDR3 region has 15 residues. Trimming took off 1 base at V and 3 bases at J, with 12 bases between the two ends. CDR1 and CDR2 from the germline V gene are SGHSA and FRNQAP. The CDR3 bases that were read are TGTGCAAGCAGCTTAGGGGAGGGGAGGGACACAGAAGTCTTC. Translation gives CASSLGEGRDTEVF. The entire CDR3 sequence reads CASSLGEGRDTEVFF.

Comment on this clone: Mouse gene names and germline throughout. The read terminates 1 residue ahead of where the CDR3 ends, so the germline J gene completes it. The chain links TRBV16 to TRBJ1-3; a possible D gene is TRBD1 (5 bases). This CDR3 is 14 amino acids long. Germline loops: CDR1 SGHSA, CDR2 FRNQAP. V was pared by 4 bases and J by 0 bases, with 7 bases between. The CDR3 reads CASSSRGSGNTLYF. The CDR3 DNA, read in part, is TGTGCAAGCAGCTCGAGGGGTTCTGGAAATACGCTCTAT.